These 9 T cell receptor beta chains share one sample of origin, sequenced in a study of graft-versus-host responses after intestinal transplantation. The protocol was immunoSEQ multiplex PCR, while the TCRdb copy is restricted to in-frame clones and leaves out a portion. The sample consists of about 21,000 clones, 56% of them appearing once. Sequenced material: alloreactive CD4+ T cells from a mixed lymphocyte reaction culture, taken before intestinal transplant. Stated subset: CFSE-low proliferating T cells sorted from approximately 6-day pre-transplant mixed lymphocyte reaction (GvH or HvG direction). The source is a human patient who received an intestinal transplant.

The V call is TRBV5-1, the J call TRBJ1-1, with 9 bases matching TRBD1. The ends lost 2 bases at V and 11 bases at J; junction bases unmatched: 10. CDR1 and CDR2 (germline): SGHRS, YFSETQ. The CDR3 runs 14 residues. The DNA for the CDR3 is TGCGCCAGCAGCTTACTAGACAGGGGGTCCGTCGCTTTCTTT. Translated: CASSLLDRGSVAFF.

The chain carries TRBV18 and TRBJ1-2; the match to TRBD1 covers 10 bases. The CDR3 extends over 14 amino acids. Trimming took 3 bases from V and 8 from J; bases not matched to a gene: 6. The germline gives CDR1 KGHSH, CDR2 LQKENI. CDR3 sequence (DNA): TGTGCCAGCTCACCCGGGACAGGGGCAGACGGCTACACCTTC. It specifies CASSPGTGADGYTF. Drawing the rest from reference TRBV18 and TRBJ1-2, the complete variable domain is NAGVMQNPRHLVRRRGQEARLRCSPMKGHSHVYWYRQLPEEGLKFMVYLQKENIIDESGMPKERFSAEFPKEGPSILRIQQVVRGDSAAYFCASSPGTGADGYTFGSGTRLTVV.

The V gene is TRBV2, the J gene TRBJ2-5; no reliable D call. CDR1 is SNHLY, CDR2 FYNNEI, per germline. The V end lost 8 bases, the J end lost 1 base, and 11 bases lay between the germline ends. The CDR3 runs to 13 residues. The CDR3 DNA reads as TGTGCCAGCCCATCAGATTTCCAAGAGACCCAGTACTTC. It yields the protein CASPSDFQETQYF. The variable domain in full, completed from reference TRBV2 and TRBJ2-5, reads EPEVTQTPSHQVTQMGQEVILRCVPISNHLYFYWYRQILGQKVEFLVSFYNNEISEKSEIFDDQFSVERPDGSNFTLKIRSTKLEDSAMYFCASPSDFQETQYFGPGTRLLVL.

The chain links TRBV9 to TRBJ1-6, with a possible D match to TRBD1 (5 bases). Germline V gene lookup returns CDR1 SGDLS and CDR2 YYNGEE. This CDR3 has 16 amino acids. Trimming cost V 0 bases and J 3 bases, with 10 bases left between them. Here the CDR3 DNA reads TGTGCCAGCAGCGTAGCCGACAGCCGCTATAATTCACCCCTCCACTTT. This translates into CASSVADSRYNSPLHF.

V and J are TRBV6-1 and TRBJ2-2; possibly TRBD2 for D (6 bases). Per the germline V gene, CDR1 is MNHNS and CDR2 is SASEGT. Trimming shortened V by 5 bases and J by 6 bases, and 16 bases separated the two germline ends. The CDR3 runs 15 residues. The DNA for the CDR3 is TGTGCCAGCAGTAGACCGGGGACTGGGGCCGGGGAGCTGTTTTTT. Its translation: CASSRPGTGAGELFF.

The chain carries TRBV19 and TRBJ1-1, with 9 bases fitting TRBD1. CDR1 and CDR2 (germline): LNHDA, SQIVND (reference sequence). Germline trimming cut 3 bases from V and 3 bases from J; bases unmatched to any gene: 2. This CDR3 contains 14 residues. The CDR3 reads CASSIRTGDTEAFF. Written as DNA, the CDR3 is TGTGCCAGTAGTATTCGGACAGGGGACACTGAAGCTTTCTTT. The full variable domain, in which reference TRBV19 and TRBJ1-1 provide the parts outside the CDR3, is DGGITQSPKYLFRKEGQNVTLSCEQNLNHDAMYWYRQDPGQGLRLIYYSQIVNDFQKGDIAEGYSVSREKKESFPLTVTSAQKNPTAFYLCASSIRTGDTEAFFGQGTRLTVV.

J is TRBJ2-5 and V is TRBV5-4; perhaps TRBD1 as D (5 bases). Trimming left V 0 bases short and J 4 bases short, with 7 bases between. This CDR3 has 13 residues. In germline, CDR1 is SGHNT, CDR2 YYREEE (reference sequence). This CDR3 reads CASSLGRAETQYF. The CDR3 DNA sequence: TGTGCCAGCAGCTTGGGCAGGGCAGAGACCCAGTACTTC.

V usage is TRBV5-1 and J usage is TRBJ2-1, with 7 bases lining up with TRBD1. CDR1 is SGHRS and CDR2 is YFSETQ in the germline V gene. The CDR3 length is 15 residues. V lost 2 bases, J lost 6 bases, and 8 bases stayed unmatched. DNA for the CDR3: TGCGCCAGCAGCTTCCCCGGGACAGCCACCAATGAGCAGTTCTTC. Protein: CASSFPGTATNEQFF.

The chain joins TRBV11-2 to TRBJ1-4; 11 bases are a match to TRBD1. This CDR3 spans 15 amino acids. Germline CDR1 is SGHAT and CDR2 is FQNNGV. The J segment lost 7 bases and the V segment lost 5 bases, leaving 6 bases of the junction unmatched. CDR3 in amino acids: CASSLDRGRIEKLFF. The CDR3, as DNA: TGTGCCAGCAGCCTGGACAGGGGGCGCATTGAAAAACTGTTTTTT.